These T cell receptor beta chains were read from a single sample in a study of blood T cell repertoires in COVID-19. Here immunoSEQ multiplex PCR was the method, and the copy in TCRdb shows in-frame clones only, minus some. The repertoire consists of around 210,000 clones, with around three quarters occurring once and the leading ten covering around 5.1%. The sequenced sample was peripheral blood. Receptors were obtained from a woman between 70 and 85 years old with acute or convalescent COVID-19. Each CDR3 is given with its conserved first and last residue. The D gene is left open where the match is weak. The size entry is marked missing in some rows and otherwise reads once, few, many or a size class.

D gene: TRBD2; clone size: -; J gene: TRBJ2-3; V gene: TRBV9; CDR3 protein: CASSVETPGSAGGEDTQYF; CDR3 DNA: TGTGCCAGCAGCGTAGAAACCCCAGGATCAGCGGGAGGGGAGGATACGCAGTATTTT
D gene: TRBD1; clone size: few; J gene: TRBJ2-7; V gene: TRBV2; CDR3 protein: CASRGDSYEQYF; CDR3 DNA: TGTGCCAGCAGGGGGGACAGTTACGAGCAGTACTTC
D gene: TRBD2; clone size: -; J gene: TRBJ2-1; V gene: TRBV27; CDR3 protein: CASTPRRLAGGSEQFF; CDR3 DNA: TGTGCCAGCACACCACGCAGACTAGCGGGAGGGTCTGAGCAGTTCTTC
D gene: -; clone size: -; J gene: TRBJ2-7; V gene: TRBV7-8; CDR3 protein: CASSLGRGPYEQYF; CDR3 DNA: TGTGCCAGCAGCTTAGGCAGGGGCCCCTACGAGCAGTACTTC
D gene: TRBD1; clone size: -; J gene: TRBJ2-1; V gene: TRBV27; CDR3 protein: CASRADGTGHNEQFF; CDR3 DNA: TGTGCCAGCAGGGCAGACGGGACAGGGCACAATGAGCAGTTCTTC
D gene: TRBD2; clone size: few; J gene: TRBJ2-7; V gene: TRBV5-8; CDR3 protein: CASSRGSGSVGQQYF; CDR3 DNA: TGTGCCAGCAGCCGGGGTAGCGGGAGTGTAGGCCAGCAGTACTTC
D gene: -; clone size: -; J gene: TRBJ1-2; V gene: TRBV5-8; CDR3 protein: CASSFDGLRNYGYTF; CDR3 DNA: TGTGCCAGCAGCTTTGATGGGTTGAGGAACTATGGCTACACCTTC
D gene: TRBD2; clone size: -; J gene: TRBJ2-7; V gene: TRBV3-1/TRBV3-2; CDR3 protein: CASRVAGGFDEQYF; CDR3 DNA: TGTGCCAGCAGAGTAGCGGGAGGGTTCGACGAGCAGTACTTC
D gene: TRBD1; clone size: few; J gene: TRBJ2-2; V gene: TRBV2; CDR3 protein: CASSGQGGFSNTGELFF; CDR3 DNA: TGTGCCAGCAGCGGACAGGGGGGTTTCTCGAACACCGGGGAGCTGTTTTTT
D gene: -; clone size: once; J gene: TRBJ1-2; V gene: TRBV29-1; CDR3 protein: CSVNLKTLRGNGYTF; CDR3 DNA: TGCAGCGTTAACCTAAAGACCCTCCGGGGAAATGGCTACACCTTC
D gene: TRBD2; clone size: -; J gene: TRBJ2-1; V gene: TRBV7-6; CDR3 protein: CASTEREPPYNEQFF; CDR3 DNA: TGTGCCAGCACCGAGCGGGAGCCCCCTTACAATGAGCAGTTCTTC
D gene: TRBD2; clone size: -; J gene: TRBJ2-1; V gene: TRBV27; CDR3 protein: CASSLSRTSGSVEFF; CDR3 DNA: TGTGCCAGCAGTTTATCTCGGACTAGCGGGAGTGTCGAGTTCTTC
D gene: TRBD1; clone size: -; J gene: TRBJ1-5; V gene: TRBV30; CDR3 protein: CAWSAPRQGAQPQHF; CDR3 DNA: TGTGCCTGGAGTGCTCCCAGACAGGGGGCCCAGCCCCAGCATTTT
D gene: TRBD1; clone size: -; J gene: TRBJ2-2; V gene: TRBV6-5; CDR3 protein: CASRMGQYNTGELFF; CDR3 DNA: TGTGCCAGCAGGATGGGACAGTATAACACCGGGGAGCTGTTTTTT
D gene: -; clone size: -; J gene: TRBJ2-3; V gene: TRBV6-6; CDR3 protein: CASSYSVLSSDTQYF; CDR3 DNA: TGTGCCAGCAGTTACTCGGTTCTGAGTTCAGATACGCAGTATTTT
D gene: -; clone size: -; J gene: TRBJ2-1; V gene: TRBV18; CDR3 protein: CASSPIGQEQFF; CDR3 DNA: TGTGCCAGCTCACCAATTGGACAGGAGCAGTTCTTC
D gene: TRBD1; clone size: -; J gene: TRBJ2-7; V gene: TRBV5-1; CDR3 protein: CASSLVATGVYEQYF; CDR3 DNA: TGCGCCAGCAGCTTGGTGGCGACAGGGGTCTACGAGCAGTACTTC
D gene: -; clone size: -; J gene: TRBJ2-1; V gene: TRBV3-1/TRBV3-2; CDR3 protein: CASSQPRTGHYNEQFF; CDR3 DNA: TGTGCCAGCAGCCAACCGCGGACGGGACACTACAATGAGCAGTTCTTC
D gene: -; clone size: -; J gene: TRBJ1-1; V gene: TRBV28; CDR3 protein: CASSFGGRRTEAFF; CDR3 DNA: TGTGCCAGCAGTTTCGGGGGGCGGAGGACTGAAGCTTTCTTT
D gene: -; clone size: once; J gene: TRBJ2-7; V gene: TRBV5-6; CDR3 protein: CASSRDTYEQYF; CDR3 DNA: TGTGCCAGCAGCCGAGATACCTACGAGCAGTACTTC
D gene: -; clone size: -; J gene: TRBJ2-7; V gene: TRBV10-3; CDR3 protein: CAISEFGGDYEQYF; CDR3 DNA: TGTGCCATCAGTGAGTTTGGCGGGGACTACGAGCAGTACTTC
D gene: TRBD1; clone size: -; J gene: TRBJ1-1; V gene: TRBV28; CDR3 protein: CASSLYLGQGTEAFF; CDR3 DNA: TGTGCCAGCAGTTTATATTTGGGACAGGGGACTGAAGCTTTCTTT
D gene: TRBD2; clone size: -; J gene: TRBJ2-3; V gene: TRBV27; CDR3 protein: CASSTSGGTGADTQYF; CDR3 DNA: TGTGCCAGCAGTACCTCCGGGGGGACGGGGGCAGATACGCAGTATTTT
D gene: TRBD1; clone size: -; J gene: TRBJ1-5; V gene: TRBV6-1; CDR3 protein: CASSVLGTGGYSNQPQHF; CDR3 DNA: TGTGCCAGCAGTGTACTCGGGACAGGGGGTTATAGCAATCAGCCCCAGCATTTT
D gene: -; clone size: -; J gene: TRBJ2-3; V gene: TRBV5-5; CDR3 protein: CASSFQGADTQYF; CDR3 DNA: TGTGCCAGCAGCTTTCAGGGCGCAGATACGCAGTATTTT
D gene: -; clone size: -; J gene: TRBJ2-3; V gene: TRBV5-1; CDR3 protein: CASSSDGNGDTQYF; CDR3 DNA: TGCGCCAGCAGCTCGGACGGGAACGGGGATACGCAGTATTTT
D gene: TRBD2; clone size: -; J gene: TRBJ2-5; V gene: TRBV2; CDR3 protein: CASVLAEQETQYF; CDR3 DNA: TGTGCCAGCGTCCTAGCGGAACAAGAGACCCAGTACTTC
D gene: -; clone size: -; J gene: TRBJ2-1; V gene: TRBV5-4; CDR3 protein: CASSFSASRDEQFF; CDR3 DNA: TGTGCCAGCAGCTTTTCGGCTAGCCGCGATGAGCAGTTCTTC
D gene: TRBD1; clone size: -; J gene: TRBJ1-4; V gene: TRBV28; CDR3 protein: CASSTRTGGYEKLFF; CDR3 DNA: TGTGCCAGCAGTACCCGGACAGGGGGGTATGAAAAACTGTTTTTT
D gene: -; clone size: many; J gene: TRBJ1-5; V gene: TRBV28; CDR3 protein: CASTLNGAGNQPQHF; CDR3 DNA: TGTGCCAGCACCCTCAATGGGGCAGGCAATCAGCCCCAGCATTTT
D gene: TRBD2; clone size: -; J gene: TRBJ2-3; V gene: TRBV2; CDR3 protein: CASILTSGRTTDTQYF; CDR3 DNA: TGTGCCAGCATTCTGACTAGCGGGAGGACCACAGATACGCAGTATTTT
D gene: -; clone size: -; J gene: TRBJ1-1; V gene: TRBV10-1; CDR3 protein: CASRETPNTEAFF; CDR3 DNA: TGCGCCAGCAGGGAGACTCCTAACACTGAAGCTTTCTTT
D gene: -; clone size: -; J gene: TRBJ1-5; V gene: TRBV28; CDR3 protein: CASSVGRGNNQPQHF; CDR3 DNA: TGTGCCAGCAGTGTGGGACGGGGGAATAATCAGCCCCAGCATTTT
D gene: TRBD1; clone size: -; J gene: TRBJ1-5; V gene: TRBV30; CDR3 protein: CAWSVQGGQPQHF; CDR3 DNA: TGTGCCTGGAGTGTCCAGGGGGGTCAGCCCCAGCATTTT
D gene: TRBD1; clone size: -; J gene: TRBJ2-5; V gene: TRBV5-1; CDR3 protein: CASSFPKGQGAETQYF; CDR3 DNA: TGCGCCAGCAGCTTCCCAAAGGGACAGGGGGCGGAGACCCAGTACTTC
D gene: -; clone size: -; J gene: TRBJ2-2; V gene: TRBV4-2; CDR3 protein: CASSRSVGIGQLNTGELFF; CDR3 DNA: TGTGCCAGCAGCCGGTCTGTGGGAATCGGACAGCTGAACACCGGGGAGCTGTTTTTT
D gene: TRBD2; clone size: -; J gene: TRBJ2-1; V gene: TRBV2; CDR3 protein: CASNTGTSGINEQFF; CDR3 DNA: TGTGCCAGCAATACCGGGACTAGCGGAATCAATGAGCAGTTCTTC
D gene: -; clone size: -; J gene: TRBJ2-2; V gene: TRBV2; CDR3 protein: CASTPRVAGELFF; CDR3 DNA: TGTGCCAGCACCCCCAGGGTGGCCGGGGAGCTGTTTTTT
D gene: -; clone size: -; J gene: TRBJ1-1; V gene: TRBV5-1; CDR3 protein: CASSFRVNTEAFF; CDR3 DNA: TGCGCCAGCAGCTTCCGGGTGAACACTGAAGCTTTCTTT
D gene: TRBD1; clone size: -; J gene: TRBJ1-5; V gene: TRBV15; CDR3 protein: CATSGLGQGNNQPQHF; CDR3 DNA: TGTGCCACCAGCGGCTTAGGACAGGGGAACAATCAGCCCCAGCATTTT
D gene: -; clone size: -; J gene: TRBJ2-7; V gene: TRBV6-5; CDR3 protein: CASSRHNGSYEQYF; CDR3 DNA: TGTGCCAGCAGCCGCCATAACGGGTCCTACGAGCAGTACTTC
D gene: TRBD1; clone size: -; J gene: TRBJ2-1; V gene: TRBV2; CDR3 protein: CASSESWAGGNEQFF; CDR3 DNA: TGTGCCAGCAGTGAGAGTTGGGCAGGGGGCAATGAGCAGTTCTTC
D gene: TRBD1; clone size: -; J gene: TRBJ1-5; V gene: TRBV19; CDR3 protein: CASTQGQHQPQHF; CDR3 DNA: TGTGCCAGTACCCAGGGACAGCACCAGCCCCAGCATTTT
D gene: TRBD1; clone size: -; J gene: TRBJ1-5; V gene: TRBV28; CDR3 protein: CASSQDRGVGRQPQHF; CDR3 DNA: TGCGCCAGCAGCCAGGACAGGGGCGTTGGGCGTCAGCCCCAGCATTTT
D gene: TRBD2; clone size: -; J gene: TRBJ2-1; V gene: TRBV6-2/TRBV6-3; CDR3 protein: CASSPRTSGNNEQFF; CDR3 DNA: TGTGCCAGCAGCCCCCGGACTAGCGGGAATAATGAGCAGTTCTTC
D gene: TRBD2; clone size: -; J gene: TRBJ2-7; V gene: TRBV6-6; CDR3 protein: CASGDWAGGEQYF; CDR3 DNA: TGTGCCAGCGGAGACTGGGCCGGGGGGGAGCAGTACTTC
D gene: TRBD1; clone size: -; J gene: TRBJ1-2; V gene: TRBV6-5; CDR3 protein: CASRSPGTGNGYTF; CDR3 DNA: TGTGCCAGCAGAAGTCCCGGGACAGGGAATGGCTACACCTTC
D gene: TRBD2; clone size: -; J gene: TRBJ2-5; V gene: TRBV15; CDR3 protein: CATSRDPRASGTQETQYF; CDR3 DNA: TGTGCCACCAGCAGAGATCCGAGGGCTAGCGGTACACAAGAGACCCAGTACTTC
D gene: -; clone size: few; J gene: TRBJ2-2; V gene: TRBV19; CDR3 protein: CASSYAGELFF; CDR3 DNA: TGTGCCAGTAGTTATGCCGGGGAGCTGTTTTTT
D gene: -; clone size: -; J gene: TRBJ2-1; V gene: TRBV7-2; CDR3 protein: CASSLWGSAYNEQFF; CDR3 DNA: TGTGCCAGCAGCTTATGGGGTAGCGCCTACAATGAGCAGTTCTTC
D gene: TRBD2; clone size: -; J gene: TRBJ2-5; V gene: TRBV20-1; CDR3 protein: CSAVGGETQYF; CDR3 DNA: TGCAGTGCCGTGGGGGGGGAGACCCAGTACTTC